The TCR beta chain described here comes from a study of T cell responses to AZD1222 COVID-19 vaccine. TCRdb's table, derived via immunoSEQ multiplex PCR, lists solely in-frame clones and lacks some. The data show about 150,000 clones, about 87% seen once. As regards this clone: A much more abundant neighbour one base away suggests this may be a read error. Additional DNA sequences in this sample encode the identical CDR3.

V lost 1 base and J lost 5; bases outside the gene matches: 1. The CDR3 sequence is 13 residues long. Germline V gives CDR1 SGHNT, CDR2 YYREEE (reference sequence). The sample here was peripheral blood, taken 28 days after the second AZD1222 dose. V and J are TRBV5-4 and TRBJ2-5, with 8 bases aligning to TRBD1. The TCR originated in an adult who received the AZD1222 COVID-19 vaccine. The CDR3 nucleotides are TGTGCCAGCAGCTTGCAGGGGGCTGAGACCCAGTACTTC. Translating it yields CASSLQGAETQYF.